A single sample gave rise to the 20 T cell receptor beta chains below, sequenced in a study of shared clonotypes between healthy human individuals. The data were produced by immunoSEQ multiplex PCR, yet TCRdb's version contains in-frame clones alone and is incomplete. There are roughly 2.6 million clones in the sample; just over 90% occur only once, and 0.14% lies in the top ten. The sequenced sample consisted of naive CD4+ T cells sorted from blood. Noted subset: CD45RA+ positively selected. The receptors stem from a man aged 18 to 30 in good health.

V gene TRBV19 combines with J gene TRBJ1-2, with D unresolved. The CDR3 has 13 residues. V shed 3 bases and J shed 2 bases, with 7 bases lying between them. Germline CDR1 LNHDA, CDR2 SQIVND (reference sequence). CDR3 residues: CASSINWNYGYTF. Written as DNA, the CDR3 is TGTGCCAGTAGTATTAACTGGAACTATGGCTACACCTTC. The full variable domain, rest sourced from reference TRBV19 and TRBJ1-2, is DGGITQSPKYLFRKEGQNVTLSCEQNLNHDAMYWYRQDPGQGLRLIYYSQIVNDFQKGDIAEGYSVSREKKESFPLTVTSAQKNPTAFYLCASSINWNYGYTFGSGTRLTVV.

J is TRBJ1-2 and V is TRBV4-3; D remains ambiguous. The germline V and J ends were trimmed by 3 bases and 5 bases, with 13 bases remaining between them. CDR1 and CDR2 (germline): LGHNA, YSLEER. CDR3 length: 14 residues. The CDR3: CASSHGTDSYGYTF. CDR3 coding DNA: TGCGCCAGCAGCCACGGCACGGACTCTTATGGCTACACCTTC.

Worth noting for this clone: The sample carries other DNA sequences with the same CDR3. The chain recombines TRBV6-6 with TRBJ1-5; possible D gene TRBD1, 5 bases. V dropped 5 bases and J dropped 1 base, with 9 bases sitting between them. The CDR3 is 14 residues long. Germline CDR1 reads MNHNY; CDR2 reads SVGAGI (reference sequence). Here the CDR3 reads CASSLDRSNQPQHF. The CDR3, as DNA: TGTGCCAGCAGTCTAGACAGAAGCAATCAGCCCCAGCATTTT.

The rearrangement joins TRBV28 to TRBJ1-6; 7 bases agree with TRBD1. CDR1 is MDHEN, CDR2 SYDVKM, per germline. The CDR3 runs to 17 residues. The trim removed 6 bases at V and 7 bases at J, leaving 15 bases unmatched. The CDR3 sequence is CASSPRGGRLLNSPLHF. The CDR3 nucleotides are TGTGCCAGCAGCCCCCGAGGGGGCAGATTACTCAATTCACCCCTCCACTTT.

V is TRBV2 and J is TRBJ1-2; tentative D call: TRBD1 (6 bases). The CDR3 contains 12 residues. V was shortened by 8 bases and J by 3 bases, with 10 bases between the two germline ends. Per germline, CDR1 SNHLY and CDR2 FYNNEI. Written as DNA, the CDR3 is TGTGCCAGCTACAGGGTCGACTATGGCTACACCTTC. Protein product: CASYRVDYGYTF.

The chain combines TRBV4-3 with TRBJ2-7; D is unclear. CDR1 and CDR2 from the germline V gene are LGHNA and YSLEER. There are 15 residues in the CDR3. V was trimmed by 0 bases and J by 3 bases, leaving 12 bases between them. CDR3 coding DNA: TGCGCCAGCAGCCAAGATTCGGCACCGATCTACGAGCAGTACTTC. The encoded protein is CASSQDSAPIYEQYF.

This chain uses TRBV6-5 with TRBJ2-3; D is ambiguous. V was shortened by 6 bases and J by 4 bases, with 8 bases between the two germline ends. From germline, CDR1 is MNHEY and CDR2 SVGAGI. The CDR3 runs to 12 residues. The CDR3 sequence is CASRGNADTQYF. The CDR3 DNA reads TGTGCCAGCAGAGGGAATGCAGATACGCAGTATTTT.

This chain links TRBV29-1 with TRBJ1-3, with 11 nucleotides matching TRBD1. Germline-derived CDR1 and CDR2 are SQVTM and ANQGSEA. The CDR3 consists of 17 residues. V dropped 7 bases and J dropped 3; count of bases not matched to a gene: 14. The CDR3 loop reads CSASGWTGGAYGNTIYF. The CDR3 nucleotides are TGCAGCGCTAGCGGTTGGACAGGGGGCGCTTATGGAAACACCATATATTTT.

This sequence joins TRBV4-1 and TRBJ2-3, with a possible D match to TRBD2 (7 bases). Per germline, CDR1 MGHRA and CDR2 YSYEKL. V was cut by 1 base and J by 2 bases, with 13 bases left in between. The CDR3 covers 16 residues. This CDR3 is CASSQVRAGATDTQYF. CDR3 bases: TGCGCCAGCAGCCAAGTCAGGGCGGGGGCCACAGATACGCAGTATTTT.

This chain uses TRBV7-9 with TRBJ2-3, with D uncertain. The ends were cut back, 6 bases at V and 0 bases at J, with 10 bases in the middle. Germline V CDR1 and CDR2: SEHNR, FQNEAQ (reference sequence). This CDR3 comprises 14 residues. CDR3 in amino acids: CASSYEQSTDTQYF. Written as DNA, the CDR3 is TGTGCCAGCAGTTATGAACAGAGCACAGATACGCAGTATTTT.

The chain joins TRBV18 to TRBJ2-7, with 10 positions matching TRBD2. With 3 bases clipped from V and 0 bases from J, the junction kept 14 bases outside the gene matches. CDR1 and CDR2 (germline): KGHSH, LQKENI. This CDR3 has 19 amino acids. The DNA for the CDR3 is TGTGCCAGCTCACCCCTGCCCCCCAGGACTAGCGGAAACTCCTACGAGCAGTACTTC. Translating gives CASSPLPPRTSGNSYEQYF.

V is TRBV6-6 and J is TRBJ2-7; possibly TRBD1 for D (5 bases). V was pared by 4 bases and J by 4 bases, with 14 bases between. The CDR3 totals 14 residues. Germline lookup yields CDR1 MNHNY and CDR2 SVGAGI (reference sequence). In nucleotides, the CDR3 is TGTGCCAGCAGTTCCGCCCAGGGCGTGTACGAGCAGTACTTC. Its translation is CASSSAQGVYEQYF.

The V and J genes are TRBV7-9 and TRBJ2-7; 11 bases line up with TRBD2. The J segment lost 0 bases and the V segment lost 5 bases, leaving 9 bases of the junction unmatched. The V gene's germline CDR1 is SEHNR and CDR2 FQNEAQ (reference sequence). CDR3 length equals 17 residues. The DNA of the CDR3 is TGTGCCAGCAGCAGACTTTCGGGACTAGCGGACTCCTACGAGCAGTACTTC. Translation: CASSRLSGLADSYEQYF.

The chain employs TRBV4-2 and TRBJ2-1; D possibly uses TRBD1 or TRBD2 (5 bases each). Germline loops: CDR1 LGHNA, CDR2 YNFKEQ. The CDR3 extends over 16 amino acids. V dropped 4 bases and J dropped 0 bases, with 13 bases sitting between them. CDR3 sequence (DNA): TGTGCCAGCAGCCCGTCCGGGACGGCCTCCTACAATGAGCAGTTCTTC. Translated: CASSPSGTASYNEQFF.

The chain carries TRBV2 and TRBJ1-6; perhaps TRBD1 as D (6 bases). The CDR3 has 15 amino acids. With 5 bases removed from V and 5 bases from J, the gap between germline ends came to 13 bases. Germline assignment: CDR1 SNHLY and CDR2 FYNNEI. The CDR3: CASSSQGRNNSPLHF. The CDR3 DNA sequence: TGTGCCAGCAGTTCCCAGGGGAGGAATAATTCACCCCTCCACTTT.

CDR3 coding DNA: TGTGCCAGCAGCTTGCCAGGGTCAGGAAACACCATATATTTT. It specifies CASSLPGSGNTIYF. This sequence joins TRBV5-6 and TRBJ1-3, with a possible D match to TRBD1 (5 bases). In germline, CDR1 is SGHDT, CDR2 YYEEEE. The V end was cut by 1 base, the J end by 4 bases, with 9 bases between. CDR3 length: 14 amino acids.

This chain joins TRBV29-1 and TRBJ2-7, with D tentatively TRBD2 (6 bases). V was cut by 6 bases and J by 1 base, with 7 bases left in between. The length of the CDR3 is 11 residues. Germline-derived CDR1 and CDR2 are SQVTM and ANQGSEA. This chain's CDR3 is CSVTSSYEQYF. For the CDR3, the DNA is TGCAGCGTGACTAGTTCCTACGAGCAGTACTTC.

About this clone itself: The sample contains more than one DNA sequence encoding this CDR3. V usage is TRBV19 and J usage is TRBJ2-7, with D hard to call. The V gene lost 5 bases and the J gene lost 4 bases, with 6 bases spanning the gap. Germline CDR1 is LNHDA and CDR2 is SQIVND (reference sequence). The CDR3 has 11 amino acids. The CDR3 DNA follows: TGTGCCAGTAGTGCGAGTTACGAGCAGTACTTC. Translation: CASSASYEQYF. Based on the CDR3 plus reference TRBV19 and TRBJ2-7, the full variable domain is DGGITQSPKYLFRKEGQNVTLSCEQNLNHDAMYWYRQDPGQGLRLIYYSQIVNDFQKGDIAEGYSVSREKKESFPLTVTSAQKNPTAFYLCASSASYEQYFGPGTRLTVT.

With regard to this clone: Other DNA sequences in this sample translate to the same CDR3. V usage is TRBV7-9 and J usage is TRBJ2-7, with D perhaps matching TRBD1 (5 bases). The CDR3 consists of 13 residues. Germline V gives CDR1 SEHNR, CDR2 FQNEAQ (reference sequence). Trimming cost V 4 bases and J 1 base, with 8 bases left between them. The CDR3 DNA is TGTGCCAGCAGCTCGGACAAATCCTACGAGCAGTACTTC. Translating gives CASSSDKSYEQYF.

The chain is built from TRBV4-1 and TRBJ1-4, with D hard to call. The germline CDR1 and CDR2 sequences are MGHRA and YSYEKL. This CDR3 is 16 amino acids long. V was shortened by 0 bases and J by 2 bases, with 10 bases between the two germline ends. CDR3 nucleotides: TGCGCCAGCAGCCAAGATTCAGGAAATACTAATGAAAAACTGTTTTTT. It specifies CASSQDSGNTNEKLFF.